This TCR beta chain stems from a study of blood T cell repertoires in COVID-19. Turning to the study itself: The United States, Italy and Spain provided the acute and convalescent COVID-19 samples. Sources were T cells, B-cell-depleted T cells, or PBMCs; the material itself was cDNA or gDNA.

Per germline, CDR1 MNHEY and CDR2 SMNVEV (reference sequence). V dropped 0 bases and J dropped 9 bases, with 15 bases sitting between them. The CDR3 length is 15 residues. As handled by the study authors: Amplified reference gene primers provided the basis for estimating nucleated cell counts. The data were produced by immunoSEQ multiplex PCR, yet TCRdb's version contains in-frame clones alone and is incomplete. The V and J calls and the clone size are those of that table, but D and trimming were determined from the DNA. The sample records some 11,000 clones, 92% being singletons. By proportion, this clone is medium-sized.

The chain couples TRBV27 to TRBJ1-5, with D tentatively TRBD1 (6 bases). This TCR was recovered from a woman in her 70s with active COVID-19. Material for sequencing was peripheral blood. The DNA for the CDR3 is TGTGCCAGCAGTTTATCGGCAGGGGTCCCTCTGCCCCAGCATTTT. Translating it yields CASSLSAGVPLPQHF.